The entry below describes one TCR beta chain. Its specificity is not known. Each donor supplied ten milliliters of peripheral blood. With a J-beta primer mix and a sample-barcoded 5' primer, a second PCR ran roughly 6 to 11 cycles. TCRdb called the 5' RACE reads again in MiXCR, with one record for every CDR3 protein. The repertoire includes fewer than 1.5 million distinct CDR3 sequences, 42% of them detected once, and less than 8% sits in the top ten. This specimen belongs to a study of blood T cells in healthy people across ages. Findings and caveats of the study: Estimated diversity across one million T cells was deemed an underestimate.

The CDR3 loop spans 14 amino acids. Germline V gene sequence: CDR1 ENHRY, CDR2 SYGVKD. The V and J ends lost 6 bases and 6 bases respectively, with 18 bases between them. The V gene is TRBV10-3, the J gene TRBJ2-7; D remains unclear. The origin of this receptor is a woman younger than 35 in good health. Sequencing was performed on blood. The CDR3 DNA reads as TGTGCCATCAGACGTGACACTCCGGGCATCGAGCAGTACTTC. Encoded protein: CAIRRDTPGIEQYF.